These 10 T cell receptor beta chains originate from one sample sequenced in a study of graft-versus-host responses after intestinal transplantation (dated by TCRdb to about 2021). The library was generated by the immunoSEQ multiplex PCR assay. TCRdb re-hosts the immuneACCESS table, in-frame sequences only. Its copies lack some clones; in the studies checked, an unresolved V gene accounts for under half of them, and the cause for the rest is not known. Within this sample are fewer than 25,000 clones, with around 78% of them counted one time only. Of the sample, 3% is held by the ten largest clones. To isolate intraepithelial and lamina propria lymphocytes from graft specimens, dithiothreitol, EDTA incubations and collagenase D digestion were used. This sample comprised ileum tissue, obtained 12 days after intestinal transplant. The origin of the receptors is a human patient who received an intestinal transplant, so some T cells may come from the graft donor.

The chain is built from TRBV7-9 and TRBJ1-4; TRBD1 is a possible D gene (5 bases). V lost 4 bases, J lost 3 bases, and 12 bases lay in between. CDR1 is SEHNR, CDR2 FQNEAQ, per germline (reference sequence). CDR3 length equals 15 residues. The CDR3 DNA reads as TGTGCCAGCAGCTCGCGGACAAGCTCTAATGAAAAACTGTTTTTT. Residues: CASSSRTSSNEKLFF.

The gene calls are TRBV19 and TRBJ1-2, with a possible D match to TRBD1 (5 bases). The germline CDR1 and CDR2 sequences are LNHDA and SQIVND (reference sequence). V gave up 1 base and J gave up 6 bases, with 21 bases separating them. The CDR3 runs to 17 residues. Here the CDR3 DNA reads TGTGCCAGTAGTATAGGGGGCTCCTATGGCGCTGATGATGGCTACACCTTC. It is translated as CASSIGGSYGADDGYTF.

The chain has TRBV27 and TRBJ2-3, with 8 bases that match TRBD1. This CDR3 has 14 residues. Germline V lookup: CDR1 MNHEY, CDR2 SMNVEV (reference sequence). J was trimmed by 4 bases and V by 8 bases; bases with no gene match: 8. The CDR3 DNA sequence: TGTGCCAGCGGCAACTCCAGGGGGCCAGATACGCAGTATTTT. It yields the protein CASGNSRGPDTQYF.

The rearrangement uses TRBV18 and TRBJ1-3; D is possibly TRBD1 (5 bases). The CDR3 is 15 residues long. With 1 base removed from V and 4 bases from J, the gap between germline ends came to 11 bases. From germline, CDR1 is KGHSH and CDR2 LQKENI. This chain's CDR3 is CASSPLRVGGNTIYF. The CDR3 DNA follows: TGTGCCAGCTCACCACTCAGGGTGGGCGGAAACACCATATATTTT.

V is TRBV11-1 and J is TRBJ2-5, with TRBD2 identical over 10 bases. Per germline, CDR1 SGHAT and CDR2 FQDESV (reference sequence). The CDR3 covers 16 residues. V shed 3 bases and J 5 bases; nucleotides not matched to a gene: 9. As DNA, the CDR3 is TGTGCCAGCAGCTTTTTCCAGCGGGAGGGTTGGGAGACCCAGTACTTC. It specifies CASSFFQREGWETQYF.

The chain joins TRBV11-3 to TRBJ2-5; 8 bases line up with TRBD2. The CDR3 covers 17 residues. The germline gives CDR1 SGHNT, CDR2 YENEEA. J lost 7 bases, V lost 5 bases, and 18 bases had no gene match. The CDR3 is CASSPPGRDQEEGTQYF. CDR3 DNA: TGTGCCAGCAGCCCCCCCGGGAGGGACCAGGAAGAGGGGACCCAGTACTTC.

The chain uses TRBV4-1 and TRBJ2-1; D not certain. Looked up from germline, CDR1 is MGHRA and CDR2 is YSYEKL. The CDR3 runs 16 residues. Trimming took off 0 bases at V and 5 bases at J, with 14 bases between the two ends. The CDR3 DNA is TGCGCCAGCAGCCAAGATCGCCTAGAGACCGACAATGAGCAGTTCTTC. As protein: CASSQDRLETDNEQFF.

The chain joins TRBV9 to TRBJ2-1; D is possibly TRBD2 (7 bases). Germline CDR1 is SGDLS and CDR2 is YYNGEE. The length of the CDR3 is 13 residues. Trimming removed 3 bases at V and 6 bases at J, with 10 bases between. CDR3 coding DNA: TGTGCCAGCAGCGGGGGGGGCCTCAATGAGCAGTTCTTC. As protein: CASSGGGLNEQFF.

V gene TRBV9 combines with J gene TRBJ2-2; 10 bases fit TRBD2. Trimming at V came to 4 bases and at J to 2 bases, leaving 5 bases not matched to a gene. The germline V gene encodes CDR1 SGDLS and CDR2 YYNGEE. This CDR3 has 16 residues. The CDR3 coding sequence is TGTGCCAGCAGCCACCGGACTAGCGGAAACACCGGGGAGCTGTTTTTT. The encoded protein is CASSHRTSGNTGELFF.

This chain joins TRBV19 and TRBJ2-1; TRBD2 matches at 12 bases. Germline loops: CDR1 LNHDA, CDR2 SQIVND (reference sequence). V lost 9 bases to trimming and J lost 0 bases; unmatched junction nucleotides: 12. The CDR3 is 18 amino acids. The CDR3 protein is CASPPSGGAFSSYNEQFF. CDR3 in DNA: TGTGCCAGCCCACCTAGCGGGGGGGCCTTCAGCTCCTACAATGAGCAGTTCTTC.